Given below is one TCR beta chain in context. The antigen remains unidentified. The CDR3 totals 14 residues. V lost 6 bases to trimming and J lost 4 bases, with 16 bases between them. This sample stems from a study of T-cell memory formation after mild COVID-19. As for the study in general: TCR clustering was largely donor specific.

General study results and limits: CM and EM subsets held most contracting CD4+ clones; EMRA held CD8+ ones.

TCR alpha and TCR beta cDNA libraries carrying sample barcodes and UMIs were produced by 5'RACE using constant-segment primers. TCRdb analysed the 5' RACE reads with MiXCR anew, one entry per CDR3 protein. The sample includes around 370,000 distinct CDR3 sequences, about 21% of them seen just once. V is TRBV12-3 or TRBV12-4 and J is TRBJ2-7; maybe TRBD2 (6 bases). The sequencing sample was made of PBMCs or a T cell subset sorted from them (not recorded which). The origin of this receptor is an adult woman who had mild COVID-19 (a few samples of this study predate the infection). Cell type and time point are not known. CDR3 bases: TGTGCCAGCAGCCCGAGACGCGGGGATTACGAGCAGTACTTC. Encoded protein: CASSPRRGDYEQYF.